These 18 T cell receptor beta chains originate from one sample sequenced in a study of type 1 regulatory T cells. What these receptors recognize is not known. Via MiXCR, TCRdb re-called the reads, giving one row per CDR3 protein. The profile shows 60,000 to 80,000 distinct CDR3 sequences, about 60% of them singletons. Sequenced material: cultured T cells, either the whole culture or a sorted T cell fraction (not recorded which). Subset meaning: Tr1-enriched cell product generated in vitro against host alloantigens. These receptors were collected from a human donor in good health.

The chain carries TRBV5-1 and TRBJ1-6, with D perhaps matching TRBD1 (5 bases). CDR1 is SGHRS, CDR2 YFSETQ, per germline. V lost 4 bases and J 7 bases, leaving 18 bases between the germline ends. The CDR3 consists of 16 residues. In DNA form, the CDR3 reads TGCGCCAGCAGCCATCAGGGTCGTCGAAAAAATTCACCCCTCCACTTT. Translation: CASSHQGRRKNSPLHF.

The chain has TRBV12-3 or TRBV12-4 and TRBJ2-1; 8 bases are shared with TRBD1. This CDR3 region has 14 residues. Germline trimming cut 4 bases from V and 6 bases from J; bases unmatched to any gene: 5. In DNA, the CDR3 is TGTGCCAGCAGTTCTCGACAGGGGTCCAATGAGCAGTTCTTC. Encoded protein: CASSSRQGSNEQFF.

This chain uses TRBV27 with TRBJ1-1, with 7 bases matching TRBD1. This CDR3 contains 18 residues. J was trimmed by 3 bases and V by 2 bases; bases with no gene match: 15. Germline CDR1 and CDR2: MNHEY and SMNVEV (reference sequence). CDR3 bases: TGTGCCAGCAGTTTAGCAAGGGGGCGTCGGGTAACGGACACTGAAGCTTTCTTT. Residues: CASSLARGRRVTDTEAFF.

This clonotype was seen only a few times. This sequence joins TRBV24-1 and TRBJ2-5, with TRBD1 matching 8 bases. The J call is uncertain, as TRBJ2-7 better fits the DNA end. Germline CDR1 reads KGHDR; CDR2 reads SFDVKD. The CDR3 is 14 residues long. The CDR3 sequence: CATSDHRGTHEQYF. CDR3 DNA: TGTGCCACCAGTGACCACAGGGGGACTCACGAGCAGTACTTC.

This clonotype was picked up a small number of times. CDR3 nucleotide sequence: TGCAGTGCTAGTAGTTGGTCGAACACCGGGGAGCTGTTTTTT. Translating it yields CSASSWSNTGELFF. This sequence joins TRBV20-1 and TRBJ2-2, with unresolved D. Trimming took off 3 bases at V and 0 bases at J, with 8 bases between the two ends. The germline V gene encodes CDR1 DFQATT and CDR2 SNEGSKA (reference sequence). CDR3 length equals 14 residues.

The V and J genes are TRBV6-5 and TRBJ2-1; the D is unclear. Germline V gene lookup returns CDR1 MNHEY and CDR2 SVGAGI. Trimming shortened V by 6 bases and J by 6 bases, and 24 bases separated the two germline ends. The CDR3 is 17 amino acids. CDR3 bases: TGTGCCAGCAGGTACCGGGCAAGGGTCGGTGGTTCCAATGAGCAGTTCTTC. This translates into CASRYRARVGGSNEQFF.

This chain uses TRBV12-3 or TRBV12-4 with TRBJ1-6, with TRBD1 as a possible D gene (5 bases). This CDR3 is built from 13 residues. V was shortened by 3 bases and J by 10 bases, with 10 bases between the two germline ends. The CDR3 sequence: CASSLGGDSPLHF. CDR3 DNA sequence: TGTGCCAGCAGTTTGGGGGGGGACTCACCCCTCCACTTT.

Remarks on this clonotype: An end of the junction differs from the germline gene, which may be a read error. V is TRBV20-1 and J is TRBJ2-5; D is uncertain. The V gene's germline CDR1 is DFQATT and CDR2 SNEGSKA (reference sequence). This CDR3 spans 11 amino acids. The DNA of the CDR3 is TGCAGTTCTAGAGCCATCCAGACCCAGTACTTC. It codes for CSSRAIQTQYF.

Only one count was recorded for this clonotype. V usage is TRBV7-2 and J usage is TRBJ1-5; D perhaps matches TRBD1 (6 bases). Trimming left V 1 base short and J 9 bases short, with 25 bases between. Germline CDR1 SGHTA, CDR2 FQGNSA. The CDR3 is 18 amino acids. CDR3 loop: CASSLGRGQGLGVWPQHF. CDR3 bases: TGTGCCAGCAGCTTAGGCCGTGGGCAGGGGTTGGGGGTTTGGCCCCAGCATTTT.

This rearrangement joins TRBV20-1 to TRBJ1-1; D perhaps matches TRBD1 (6 bases). The ends were cut back, 6 bases at V and 2 bases at J, with 13 bases in the middle. The germline V gene has CDR1 DFQATT and CDR2 SNEGSKA (reference sequence). CDR3 size: 13 residues. In DNA, the CDR3 is TGCAGTGCCCAGATACAGGGAAACACTGAAGCTTTCTTT. The encoded protein is CSAQIQGNTEAFF.

The chain links TRBV11-2 to TRBJ2-7; the D is unclear. The V end was cut by 5 bases, the J end by 9 bases, with 20 bases between. The CDR3 sequence is 14 residues long. Germline V gene lookup returns CDR1 SGHAT and CDR2 FQNNGV. The DNA for the CDR3 is TGTGCCAGCAGCCAGACCCAGCTCCTACGTGGGCAGTACTTC. As protein: CASSQTQLLRGQYF.

The rearrangement joins TRBV7-2 to TRBJ2-7; 9 positions match TRBD2. With 1 base clipped from V and 6 bases from J, the junction kept 7 bases outside the gene matches. Germline V gives CDR1 SGHTA, CDR2 FQGNSA. There are 15 residues in the CDR3. CDR3 protein: CASSLVSGLASEQYF. The CDR3 region has the DNA TGTGCCAGCAGCTTAGTGTCGGGACTAGCATCCGAGCAGTACTTC.

This clonotype showed up just a few times. The chain employs TRBV6-5 and TRBJ1-3; D remains unclear. This CDR3 is built from 13 residues. Trimming removed 6 bases at V and 4 bases at J, with 10 bases between. The germline V gene encodes CDR1 MNHEY and CDR2 SVGAGI. CDR3 residues: CASSDFVGNTIYF. The CDR3 DNA sequence: TGTGCCAGCAGCGATTTCGTAGGAAACACCATATATTTT.

The genes are TRBV7-7 and TRBJ2-1; 10 nucleotides agree with TRBD2. This CDR3 is built from 15 residues. Germline assignment: CDR1 SSHAT and CDR2 FNYEAQ (reference sequence). The V gene end was trimmed by 2 bases and the J gene end by 7 bases; junction bases not matched to a gene: 5. CDR3 coding DNA: TGTGCCAGCAGCTTATCTAGCGGGAGTAGGAATGAGCAGTTCTTC. Translation: CASSLSSGSRNEQFF.

This clonotype showed up just a few times. The chain combines TRBV12-3 or TRBV12-4 with TRBJ1-4, with unresolved D. The CDR3 runs to 11 residues. The V end was cut by 3 bases, the J end by 8 bases, with 4 bases between. The CDR3 here is CASSLGEKLFF. The CDR3 DNA sequence: TGTGCCAGCAGTTTGGGGGAAAAACTGTTTTTT.

The chain employs TRBV27 and TRBJ1-2; no clear D gene. This CDR3 is built from 15 residues. Germline CDR1 is MNHEY and CDR2 is SMNVEV (reference sequence). The ends were cut back, 0 bases at V and 8 bases at J, with 16 bases in the middle. The CDR3 nucleotides read TGTGCCAGCAGTTTATCCCGAGACGGCCCTTGGGGCTACACCTTC. This codes for CASSLSRDGPWGYTF.

The V and J genes are TRBV6-6 and TRBJ2-2, with 9 bases matching TRBD2. Unmatched junction bases numbered 4, after V lost 4 bases and J lost 1 base. This CDR3 is 16 amino acids long. Per the germline V gene, CDR1 is MNHNY and CDR2 is SVGAGI (reference sequence). As DNA, the CDR3 is TGTGCCAGCAGTTGGGGACTAGCCAGGAACACCGGGGAGCTGTTTTTT. Translated, it gives CASSWGLARNTGELFF.

V usage is TRBV7-3 and J usage is TRBJ2-7, with 8 bases fitting TRBD2. The CDR3 is made up of 15 amino acids. CDR1 is SGHTA and CDR2 is FQGTGA in the germline V gene. With 4 bases clipped from V and 4 bases from J, the junction kept 9 bases outside the gene matches. CDR3 coding DNA: TGTGCCAGCAGCTCACCGGGACTAGGGATTTACGAGCAGTACTTC. Translated, it gives CASSSPGLGIYEQYF.